The entry below gives a single T cell receptor beta chain sequence along with its context. What it binds is not known. The record originates from a study of synovial regulatory T cells in juvenile arthritis. The CDR3 loop spans 16 amino acids. No coding sequence is recorded. Germline V lookup: CDR1 SGHRS, CDR2 YFSETQ. Sequenced by immunoSEQ multiplex PCR; TCRdb stores in-frame clones only, minus some. The ten most abundant clones cover about 1.8% of a sample with several thousand clones. Study-level points and caveats: Largely private between patients, iaTreg TCR repertoires showed partial overlap with synovial Teff and blood CPL repertoires. TCR diversity was lower in inflammation-associated blood Treg cells than in other blood Treg cells.

The sample consisted of Treg cells from blood. Subset of the sample: remaining (HLA-DR-negative) circulating blood Treg cells. The rearrangement uses TRBV5-1 and TRBJ2-1; TCRdb indicates TRBD1, and absent DNA this call remains unverified. This receptor was taken from a donor aged 2-30 years with juvenile idiopathic arthritis. CDR3 amino acids: CASSWGTGGSYNEQFF.